This record looks at one TCR beta chain sequence and its context. In the original analysis: Using reference gene primer amplification, nucleated cell counts were estimated. Produced via immunoSEQ multiplex PCR; TCRdb's table is partial and in-frame only. D and trimming were read from the DNA, whereas the V and J calls and clone size are those reported in that table. The sample has about 100,000 clones, 87% seen once. This record comes from a study of blood T cell repertoires in COVID-19. Turning to the study itself: Samples of COVID-19 (acute and convalescent) were obtained from the United States, Italy and Spain. Sample material is recorded as cDNA or gDNA derived from T cells, B-cell-depleted T cells, or PBMCs.

V was shortened by 6 bases and J by 0 bases, with 10 bases between the two germline ends. From germline, CDR1 is SNHLY and CDR2 FYNNEI. This CDR3 has 14 residues. The chain employs TRBV2 and TRBJ2-3; possible D gene TRBD2, 6 bases. This clonotype was obtained from a young man in a cohort sampled during active COVID-19. Sequencing input: peripheral blood. Written as DNA, the CDR3 is TGTGCCAGCAGGGTGGGAGGAAGCACAGATACGCAGTATTTT. It is translated as CASRVGGSTDTQYF.